Each of the 27 T cell receptor beta chains below was sequenced from the same sample in a study of T cell responses to AZD1222 COVID-19 vaccine. Sequencing was performed with immunoSEQ multiplex PCR; in TCRdb, only in-frame clones are kept and a portion is missing. This table has fewer than 150,000 clones, about 87% appearing once. The sequencing used peripheral blood, collected 28 days after the second AZD1222 dose. Receptors were obtained from an adult who received the AZD1222 COVID-19 vaccine.

In nucleotides, the CDR3 is TGTGCCAGCAGTCGGGTGCTGACAGGTCAACACGAGCAGTACTTC. Translated: CASSRVLTGQHEQYF. The chain carries TRBV28 and TRBJ2-7; possibly TRBD1 for D (6 bases). CDR1 is MDHEN and CDR2 is SYDVKM in the germline V gene. With 5 bases removed from V and 5 bases from J, the gap between germline ends came to 19 bases. The CDR3 totals 15 residues.

The chain has TRBV5-1 and TRBJ1-2, with D tentatively TRBD1 (6 bases). The CDR3 covers 14 residues. The V gene's germline CDR1 is SGHRS and CDR2 YFSETQ. V was cut by 3 bases and J by 3 bases, with 12 bases left in between. DNA of the CDR3: TGCGCCAGCAGCTCAGGGGTCGGTGACTATGGCTACACCTTC. Translation: CASSSGVGDYGYTF.

This chain joins TRBV10-3 and TRBJ1-1; 7 bases agree with TRBD1. Germline-derived CDR1 and CDR2 are ENHRY and SYGVKD. The length of the CDR3 is 15 residues. The J segment lost 2 bases and the V segment lost 6 bases, leaving 9 bases of the junction unmatched. This CDR3 reads CAISDGEGGNTEAFF. The CDR3 nucleotides are TGTGCCATCAGCGACGGGGAAGGGGGCAACACTGAAGCTTTCTTT.

The V call is TRBV5-3, the J call TRBJ2-5, with 11 nucleotides matching TRBD2. TRBV5-3 is filed as an ORF, its function uncertain. The V segment lost 0 bases and the J segment 3 bases; nucleotides outside the gene matches: 4. The CDR3 is made up of 16 amino acids. Here the CDR3 reads CARSLAPGLAEETQYF. CDR3 DNA sequence: TGTGCCAGAAGCTTGGCTCCGGGACTAGCGGAAGAGACCCAGTACTTC.

The V call is TRBV3-1 (or the pseudogene TRBV3-2), the J call TRBJ1-4; D call uncertain. Trimming took 10 bases from V and 6 from J, leaving 18 bases between them. The CDR3 consists of 14 residues. CDR1 and CDR2 from the germline V gene are LGHDT and YNNKEL (reference sequence). In nucleotides, the CDR3 is TGTGCCACCCGAATGGTTGCGTCCTATGAAAAACTGTTTTTT. Protein product: CATRMVASYEKLFF.

This chain uses TRBV19 with TRBJ1-2; D call uncertain. This CDR3 spans 14 amino acids. V lost 1 base, J lost 2 bases, and 8 bases lay in between. From germline, CDR1 is LNHDA and CDR2 SQIVND (reference sequence). The CDR3, as DNA: TGTGCCAGTAGTATAGCTGGCACCAACTATGGCTACACCTTC. Protein product: CASSIAGTNYGYTF. Looking up the rest from reference TRBV19 and TRBJ1-2 gives the full variable domain: DGGITQSPKYLFRKEGQNVTLSCEQNLNHDAMYWYRQDPGQGLRLIYYSQIVNDFQKGDIAEGYSVSREKKESFPLTVTSAQKNPTAFYLCASSIAGTNYGYTFGSGTRLTVV.

The V gene is TRBV6-1, the J gene TRBJ2-1; perhaps TRBD2 as D (5 bases). The CDR3 consists of 14 residues. Germline assignment: CDR1 MNHNS and CDR2 SASEGT. V was pared by 6 bases and J by 5 bases, with 14 bases between. The CDR3 protein is CASSYGMGNNEQFF. CDR3 DNA sequence: TGTGCCAGCAGCTACGGGATGGGGAACAATGAGCAGTTCTTC.

Here the CDR3 DNA reads TGTGCCAGTAGTTCCAGGGCTGGGGCCAACGTCCTGACTTTC. Protein product: CASSSRAGANVLTF. The chain links TRBV19 to TRBJ2-6, with D perhaps TRBD1 (5 bases). This CDR3 contains 14 residues. Germline values: CDR1 LNHDA, CDR2 SQIVND (reference sequence). V lost 5 bases and J lost 2, with 7 bases in between.

This chain links TRBV4-3 with TRBJ1-2; no definite D call. This CDR3 is built from 13 residues. V lost 0 bases and J lost 7, with 9 bases in between. Germline CDR1 reads LGHNA; CDR2 reads YSLEER. CDR3: CASSQEWNAGYTF. CDR3 sequence (DNA): TGCGCCAGCAGCCAAGAATGGAATGCTGGCTACACCTTC.

The rearrangement joins TRBV7-8 to TRBJ2-3; 9 positions match TRBD1. This CDR3 has 14 amino acids. The V and J ends lost 4 bases and 6 bases, in that order; junction bases with no gene match: 5. CDR1 is SGHVS, CDR2 FQNEAQ, per germline. Written as DNA, the CDR3 is TGTGCCAGCAGCTCACAGGGGGCGGCCGATACGCAGTATTTT. Its translation is CASSSQGAADTQYF.

The rearrangement joins TRBV19 to TRBJ1-6; no clear D gene. The ends were cut back, 3 bases at V and 11 bases at J, with 20 bases in the middle. The CDR3 loop spans 16 amino acids. Per the germline V gene, CDR1 is LNHDA and CDR2 is SQIVND (reference sequence). The CDR3 DNA reads as TGTGCCAGTAGTATTGGTCAATTCCCGGGGAGAGCACCCCTCCACTTT. As protein: CASSIGQFPGRAPLHF.

As regards this clone: At one boundary the junction diverges from the germline segment, which might be a read error. The chain combines TRBV7-9 with TRBJ2-7; no clear D. Looked up from germline, CDR1 is SEHNR and CDR2 is FQNEAQ (reference sequence). The CDR3 covers 13 residues. The CDR3 DNA reads TGTGCCAGCAGCTTAGATCGCTCCCACGAGCAGTACTTC. This sequence encodes CASSLDRSHEQYF.

This clone was recorded only once. This chain joins TRBV27 and TRBJ2-7; 10 nucleotides line up with TRBD1. This CDR3 has 16 amino acids. J lost 3 bases, V lost 4 bases, and 9 bases had no gene match. In germline, CDR1 is MNHEY, CDR2 SMNVEV (reference sequence). The CDR3 sequence: CASSSLGQGRIYEQYF. CDR3 nucleotides: TGTGCCAGCAGTTCCTTGGGACAGGGGCGGATCTACGAGCAGTACTTC.

This clone was seen more than once but under ten times. The V and J genes are TRBV6-2 or TRBV6-3 and TRBJ2-5; D unresolved. CDR3 length: 11 residues. Germline V lookup: CDR1 MNHEY, CDR2 SVGEGT. The ends were cut back, 5 bases at V and 4 bases at J, with 5 bases in the middle. CDR3 region: CASSTLETQYF. CDR3 coding DNA: TGTGCCAGCAGTACCCTAGAGACCCAGTACTTC.

This clone was seen just once. This chain's CDR3 is CASTQGPRGPGGEQFF. DNA of the CDR3: TGTGCCAGCACCCAAGGCCCCCGTGGGCCAGGGGGAGAGCAGTTCTTC. The chain recombines TRBV7-2 with TRBJ2-1; TRBD1 aligns across 7 bases. The J segment lost 10 bases and the V segment lost 7 bases, leaving 19 bases of the junction unmatched. Germline V CDR1 and CDR2: SGHTA, FQGNSA. This CDR3 contains 16 residues.

The rearrangement joins TRBV7-3 to TRBJ1-5; D is ambiguous. V lost 7 bases to trimming and J lost 6 bases, with 16 bases between them. The CDR3 sequence is 14 residues long. Germline CDR1 is SGHTA and CDR2 is FQGTGA. The CDR3 loop is CASNPAPRAQPQHF. DNA for the CDR3: TGTGCCAGCAACCCCGCCCCGAGGGCTCAGCCCCAGCATTTT.

The genes are TRBV6-2 or TRBV6-3 and TRBJ2-1, with D possibly being TRBD1 (5 bases). V lost 6 bases to trimming and J lost 3 bases, with 9 bases between them. This CDR3 spans 13 amino acids. Germline CDR1 MNHEY, CDR2 SVGEGT. The CDR3: CASSLDSYNEQFF. The CDR3 nucleotides are TGTGCCAGCAGCCTAGACAGCTACAATGAGCAGTTCTTC.

The chain couples TRBV6-2 or TRBV6-3 to TRBJ1-1; D gene uncertain. Germline V gene lookup returns CDR1 MNHEY and CDR2 SVGEGT. With 2 bases removed from V and 6 bases from J, the gap between germline ends came to 7 bases. This CDR3 spans 12 amino acids. The CDR3 sequence is CASSYRSPEAFF. The CDR3 nucleotides are TGTGCCAGCAGTTACCGGTCCCCTGAAGCTTTCTTT.

J is TRBJ1-1 and V is TRBV7-8; no clear D. In germline, CDR1 is SGHVS, CDR2 FQNEAQ. This CDR3 has 16 residues. Trimming removed 3 bases at V and 0 bases at J, with 14 bases between. This chain's CDR3 is CASSFPGGQLNTEAFF. The CDR3 DNA sequence: TGTGCCAGCAGCTTCCCCGGAGGGCAGCTGAACACTGAAGCTTTCTTT.

The chain carries TRBV19 and TRBJ1-1; 8 positions agree with TRBD1. The V gene's germline CDR1 is LNHDA and CDR2 SQIVND (reference sequence). V lost 8 bases and J lost 4; bases outside the gene matches: 6. This CDR3 has 13 amino acids. CDR3 loop: CASLPTGGTEAFF. In DNA, the CDR3 is TGTGCCAGTCTTCCCACAGGGGGCACTGAAGCTTTCTTT.

The CDR3 here is CASSVPGTGEQKLFF. CDR3 nucleotides: TGTGCCAGTAGTGTTCCCGGGACAGGGGAACAAAAACTGTTTTTT. The V gene is TRBV19, the J gene TRBJ1-4, with TRBD1 matching 10 bases. The V segment lost 5 bases and the J segment 9 bases; nucleotides outside the gene matches: 9. The length of the CDR3 is 15 residues. Germline V gives CDR1 LNHDA, CDR2 SQIVND (reference sequence). The full variable domain, its missing parts supplied by reference TRBV19 and TRBJ1-4, is DGGITQSPKYLFRKEGQNVTLSCEQNLNHDAMYWYRQDPGQGLRLIYYSQIVNDFQKGDIAEGYSVSREKKESFPLTVTSAQKNPTAFYLCASSVPGTGEQKLFFGSGTQLSVL.

The gene calls are TRBV19 and TRBJ1-1, with D possibly matching TRBD1 (6 bases). CDR1 and CDR2 from the germline V gene are LNHDA and SQIVND (reference sequence). This CDR3 contains 18 residues. V dropped 3 bases and J dropped 5 bases, with 25 bases sitting between them. In DNA form, the CDR3 reads TGTGCCAGTAGTATCCCTAGTTTAGCGGGACAAGGGGGTACTGAAGCTTTCTTT. Residues: CASSIPSLAGQGGTEAFF.

V usage is TRBV11-3 and J usage is TRBJ1-1; possible D gene TRBD1, 5 bases. This CDR3 region has 14 residues. V was shortened by 3 bases and J by 1 base, with 9 bases between the two germline ends. The V gene's germline CDR1 is SGHNT and CDR2 YENEEA. CDR3 protein: CASSFSGQNTEAFF. The CDR3 region has the DNA TGTGCCAGCAGCTTCTCAGGGCAGAACACTGAAGCTTTCTTT.

The chain links TRBV5-5 to TRBJ1-1; D is undetermined. The CDR3 length is 11 residues. V was shortened by 2 bases and J by 6 bases, with 5 bases between the two germline ends. Germline values: CDR1 SGHKS, CDR2 YYEKEE (reference sequence). CDR3 DNA: TGTGCCAGCAGCTTAACTGCTGAAGCTTTCTTT. Translating gives CASSLTAEAFF.

The chain employs TRBV10-3 and TRBJ1-1; unclear D gene. Trimming stripped 0 bases from V and 1 base from J, with 6 bases between. This CDR3 region has 14 residues. Germline CDR1 ENHRY, CDR2 SYGVKD. The CDR3 coding sequence is TGTGCCATCAGTGAGTCTGTGGGGAACACTGAAGCTTTCTTT. Translating it yields CAISESVGNTEAFF.

The chain joins TRBV5-1 to TRBJ2-7; either TRBD1 or TRBD2 may fit D (5 bases each). The CDR3 loop spans 14 amino acids. The V end lost 4 bases, the J end lost 7 bases, and 18 bases lay between the germline ends. Per germline, CDR1 SGHRS and CDR2 YFSETQ. CDR3 nucleotide sequence: TGCGCCAGCAGCGCCACTCCCGGGACGGCTGAGCAGTACTTC. Amino acid sequence: CASSATPGTAEQYF.

The CDR3 DNA follows: TGTGCCAGCAGTCCCCAAACGGCAGGGTTTTCACCCCTCCACTTT. It translates to CASSPQTAGFSPLHF. This chain uses TRBV5-8 with TRBJ1-6, with TRBD1 as a possible D gene (5 bases). V was shortened by 5 bases and J by 9 bases, with 18 bases between the two germline ends. The CDR3 is 15 amino acids. Looked up from germline, CDR1 is SGHTS and CDR2 is YDEGEE. The full variable domain, rest sourced from reference TRBV5-8 and TRBJ1-6, is EAGVTQSPTHLIKTRGQQATLRCSPISGHTSVYWYQQALGLGLQFLLWYDEGEERNRGNFPPRFSGRQFPNYSSELNVNALELEDSALYLCASSPQTAGFSPLHFGNGTRLTVT.